This T cell receptor (beta chain) originates from a study of CD8 T cells in ankylosing spondylitis. Study outcomes and limitations: Matched synovial fluid from ankylosing spondylitis patients was reported to be enriched for disease-linked clones. Disease-linked clones were found to be CD8+ and relatively rare in peripheral blood.

With 0 bases removed from V and 8 bases from J, the gap between germline ends came to 7 bases. The germline V gene has CDR1 LGHDT and CDR2 YNNKEL (reference sequence). The CDR3 runs to 13 residues. Each CDR3 protein gets one entry after TCRdb re-called the 5' RACE reads with MiXCR. The sample consists of 69,000 or so distinct CDR3 sequences, less than 6% of them appearing once. In this sample, this clonotype turned up many times. The antigen is not known. Sequenced: blood, either unsorted or a sorted T cell fraction (not recorded which). The TCR was taken from a male donor with ankylosing spondylitis or in good health (not recorded which). The chain links TRBV3-1 to TRBJ1-4, with no clear D. The CDR3 loop reads CASSQDAVEKLFF. The DNA of the CDR3 is TGTGCCAGCAGCCAAGATGCTGTGGAAAAACTGTTTTTT.